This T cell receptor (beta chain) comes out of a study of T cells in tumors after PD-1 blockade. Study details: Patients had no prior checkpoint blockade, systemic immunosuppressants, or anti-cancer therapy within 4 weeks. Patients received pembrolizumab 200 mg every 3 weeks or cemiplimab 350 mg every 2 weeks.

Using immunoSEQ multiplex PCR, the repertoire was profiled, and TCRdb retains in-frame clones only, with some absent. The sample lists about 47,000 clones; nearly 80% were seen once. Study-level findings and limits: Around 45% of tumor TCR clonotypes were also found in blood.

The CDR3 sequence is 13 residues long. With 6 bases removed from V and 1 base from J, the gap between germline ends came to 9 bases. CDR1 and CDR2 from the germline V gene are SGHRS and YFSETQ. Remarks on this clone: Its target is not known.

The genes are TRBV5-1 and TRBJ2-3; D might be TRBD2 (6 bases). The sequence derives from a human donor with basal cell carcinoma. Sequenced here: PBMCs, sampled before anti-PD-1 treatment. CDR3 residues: CASTPGGTDTQYF. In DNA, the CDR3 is TGCGCCAGCACTCCGGGGGGCACAGATACGCAGTATTTT.